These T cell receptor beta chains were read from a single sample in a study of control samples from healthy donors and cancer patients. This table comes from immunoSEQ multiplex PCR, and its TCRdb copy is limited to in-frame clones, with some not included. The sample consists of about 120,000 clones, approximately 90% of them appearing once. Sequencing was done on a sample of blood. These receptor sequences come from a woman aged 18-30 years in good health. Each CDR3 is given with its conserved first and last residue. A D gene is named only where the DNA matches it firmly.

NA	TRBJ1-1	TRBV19	CASSWNTEAFF
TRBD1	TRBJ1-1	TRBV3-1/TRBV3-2	CASSPGQGTEAFF
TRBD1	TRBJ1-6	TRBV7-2	CASSPVDRGRYSPLHF
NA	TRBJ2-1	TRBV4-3	CASSQDRAESYNEQFF
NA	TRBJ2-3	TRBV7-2	CASSQTRDTQYF
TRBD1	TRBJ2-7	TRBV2	CASSAPGTATYEQYF
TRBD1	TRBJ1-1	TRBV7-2	CASILSSGTGPHQAFF
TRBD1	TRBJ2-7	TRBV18	CASSLSQGATEQYF
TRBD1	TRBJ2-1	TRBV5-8	CASSLFGTAVEQFF
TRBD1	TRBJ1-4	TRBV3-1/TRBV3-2	CASSPGQGRNEKLFF
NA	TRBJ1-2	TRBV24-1	CATMVSTPRDYTF
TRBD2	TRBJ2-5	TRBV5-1	CASSLYLVAGGSQETQYF
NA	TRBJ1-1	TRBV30	CAWSGREEAFF
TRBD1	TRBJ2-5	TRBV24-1	CATSDLLDRGGAETQYF
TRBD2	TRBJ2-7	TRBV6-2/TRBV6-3	CASSYYGTSGEQYF
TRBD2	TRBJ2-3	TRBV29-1	CSVVLAGGTDTQYF
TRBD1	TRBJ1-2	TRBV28	CASSLPGGNGYTF
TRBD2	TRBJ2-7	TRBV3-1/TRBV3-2	CASSQGTSGRLGF
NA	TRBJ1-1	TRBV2	CASSESFVGSAEAFF
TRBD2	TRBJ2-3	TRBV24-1	CATSDFRFGTSGGASTDTQYF
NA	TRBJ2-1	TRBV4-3	CASSQENLSGAEQFF
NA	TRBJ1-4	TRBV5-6	CASSFAQGSPTNEKLFF
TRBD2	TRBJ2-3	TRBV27	CASSLTGTSGNLF
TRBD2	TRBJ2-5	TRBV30	CAWASGGKTQYF
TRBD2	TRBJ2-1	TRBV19	CASSARTSISNYNEQFF
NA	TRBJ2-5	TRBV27	CASSLSDRGATQYF
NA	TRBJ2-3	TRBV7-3	CASSPRMGQGDDTQYF
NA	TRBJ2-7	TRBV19	CASSISYWGYEQYF
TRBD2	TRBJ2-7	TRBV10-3	CAISESGGNYEQYF
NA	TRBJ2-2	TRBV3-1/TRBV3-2	CASSPPSGELFF
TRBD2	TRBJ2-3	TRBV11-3	CASSLGGGSGTDTQYF
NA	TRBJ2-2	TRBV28	CASTGTGELFF
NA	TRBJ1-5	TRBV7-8	CASSFSQASKAFSQPQHF
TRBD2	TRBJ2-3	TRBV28	CASRPTSGRGRTDTQYF
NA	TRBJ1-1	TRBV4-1	CASSQEDGKIEAFF
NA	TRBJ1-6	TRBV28	CASSGGRELGSPLHF
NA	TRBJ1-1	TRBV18	CASSLGVNTEAFF
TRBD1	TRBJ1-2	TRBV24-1	CATEETGIGYTF
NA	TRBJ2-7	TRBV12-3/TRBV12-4	CASSLTGLGEQYF
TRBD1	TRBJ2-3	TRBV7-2	CASSLMGQGADTQYF
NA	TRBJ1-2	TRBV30	CAWEPGKGSYGYTF
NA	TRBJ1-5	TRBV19	CASSVQQRGGDQPQHF
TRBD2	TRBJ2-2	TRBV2	CASSARGGSNTGELFF
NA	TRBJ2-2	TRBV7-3	CASRMTGTHGELFF
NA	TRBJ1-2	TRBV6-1	CASSEEGLGGSGYTF
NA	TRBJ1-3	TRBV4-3	CASSQSYSGNTIYF
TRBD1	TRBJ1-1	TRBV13	CASSIDTGTGGLNTEAFF
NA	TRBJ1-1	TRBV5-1	CASSLDGGNTEAFF
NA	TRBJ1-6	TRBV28	CASSPHWLSRSYNSPLHF
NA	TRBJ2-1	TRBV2	CAQGGGMNSYNEQFF